The 23 T cell receptor beta chains given below trace back to one sample, sequenced in a study of identical twins. Each CDR3 protein gets one entry after TCRdb re-called the 5' RACE reads with MiXCR. Counted here are under 500,000 distinct CDR3 sequences, around 15% occurring once; the ten biggest clones make up approximately 0.98%. These sequences were also reported in another study, on yellow fever vaccine responses in identical twins.

The sequenced sample was CD4+ T cells sorted from blood. These receptors were obtained from a woman aged 18-29 years in good health.

This clonotype was detected many times. V usage is TRBV6-5 and J usage is TRBJ1-6, with 7 bases fitting TRBD1. The CDR3 sequence is 14 residues long. Per the germline V gene, CDR1 is MNHEY and CDR2 is SVGAGI. With 6 bases clipped from V and 10 bases from J, the junction kept 9 bases outside the gene matches. The CDR3 DNA is TGTGCCAGCAGATTAACAGGGGATCGGTCACCCCTCCACTTT. This gives the protein CASRLTGDRSPLHF.

The chain has TRBV7-6 and TRBJ2-3; D is ambiguous. This CDR3 has 12 amino acids. Between the trimmed V and J ends, which lost 5 bases and 3 bases, there was a span of 6 bases. CDR1 and CDR2 from the germline V gene are SGHVS and FNYEAQ. Here the CDR3 reads CASSARTDTQYF. DNA of the CDR3: TGTGCCAGCAGCGCCAGAACAGATACGCAGTATTTT. Full variable domain (missing parts from reference TRBV7-6 and TRBJ2-3): GAGVSQSPRYKVTKRGQDVALRCDPISGHVSLYWYRQALGQGPEFLTYFNYEAQQDKSGLPNDRFSAERPEGSISTLTIQRTEQRDSAMYRCASSARTDTQYFGPGTRLTVL.

This clonotype showed up just a few times. The V gene is TRBV28, the J gene TRBJ2-3; D call uncertain. The CDR3 spans 13 residues. With 6 bases removed from V and 9 bases from J, the gap between germline ends came to 16 bases. Germline CDR1 reads MDHEN; CDR2 reads SYDVKM. The CDR3 spells CASSTRLPRTQYF. The CDR3 coding sequence is TGTGCCAGCAGCACCAGACTCCCGCGGACGCAGTATTTT.

The chain has TRBV7-3 and TRBJ2-2; TRBD1 matches 9 bases. The CDR3 is 16 residues long. The V segment lost 2 bases and the J segment 4 bases; nucleotides outside the gene matches: 5. The V gene's germline CDR1 is SGHTA and CDR2 FQGTGA. The CDR3 spells CASSLGDRELTGELFF. DNA of the CDR3: TGTGCCAGCAGCTTAGGGGACAGGGAGCTCACCGGGGAGCTGTTTTTT. Using reference TRBV7-3 and TRBJ2-2 for the parts outside the CDR3, the full variable domain is GAGVSQTPSNKVTEKGKYVELRCDPISGHTALYWYRQSLGQGPEFLIYFQGTGAADDSGLPNDRFFAVRPEGSVSTLKIQRTERGDSAVYLCASSLGDRELTGELFFGEGSRLTVL.

There are a few counts of this clonotype. J is TRBJ2-3 and V is TRBV29-1; TRBD2 matches 10 bases. CDR1 is SQVTM, CDR2 ANQGSEA, per germline. Trimming at V came to 5 bases and at J to 2 bases, leaving 13 bases not matched to a gene. This CDR3 has 17 residues. CDR3 sequence: CSVSGLAEPPYTDTQYF. The CDR3 DNA reads as TGCAGCGTTTCCGGACTAGCGGAACCCCCATACACAGATACGCAGTATTTT.

There are many counts of this clonotype. The chain is built from TRBV29-1 and TRBJ1-2, with a possible D match to TRBD1 (6 bases). The germline V and J ends were trimmed by 4 bases and 7 bases, with 10 bases remaining between them. The CDR3 sequence is 11 residues long. Germline values: CDR1 SQVTM, CDR2 ANQGSEA. CDR3 DNA: TGCAGCGTTGCCGGGGGCCGTGGCTACACCTTC. This sequence encodes CSVAGGRGYTF.

The CDR3 protein is CATSDLRVLERERRQYF. In nucleotides, the CDR3 is TGTGCCACCAGTGATTTGCGGGTACTGGAGCGGGAACGAAGGCAGTACTTC. The V and J genes are TRBV24-1 and TRBJ2-7; 7 nucleotides match TRBD2. Unmatched junction bases numbered 16, after V lost 0 bases and J lost 9 bases. The CDR3 extends over 17 amino acids. From germline, CDR1 is KGHDR and CDR2 SFDVKD.

This clonotype was detected ten times or more. The V gene is TRBV5-1, the J gene TRBJ2-3, with D unresolved. The germline CDR1 and CDR2 sequences are SGHRS and YFSETQ. The V end lost 5 bases, the J end lost 1 base, and 17 bases lay between the germline ends. The CDR3 is 16 amino acids. The CDR3 sequence is CASRPDPVRGTDTQYF. The CDR3 nucleotides are TGCGCCAGCAGACCCGACCCAGTACGAGGCACAGATACGCAGTATTTT.

The chain links TRBV9 to TRBJ2-5, with D possibly being TRBD2 (7 bases). The V and J ends lost 0 bases and 4 bases respectively, with 13 bases between them. Germline-derived CDR1 and CDR2 are SGDLS and YYNGEE. CDR3 length: 15 amino acids. CDR3 in DNA: TGTGCCAGCAGCGTAGAGGGGGGGGGTCCAGAGACCCAGTACTTC. Translation gives CASSVEGGGPETQYF.

This clonotype was seen only a few times. This chain connects TRBV19 to TRBJ1-2; D unclear. Germline CDR1 reads LNHDA; CDR2 reads SQIVND (reference sequence). V was shortened by 3 bases and J by 4 bases, with 15 bases between the two germline ends. This CDR3 has 15 amino acids. CDR3 loop: CASSIPENGIYGYTF. CDR3 in DNA: TGTGCCAGTAGTATCCCGGAGAACGGAATCTATGGCTACACCTTC.

The rearrangement joins TRBV11-1 to TRBJ1-6; 7 bases fit TRBD1. Germline trimming cut 4 bases from V and 7 bases from J; bases unmatched to any gene: 4. The CDR3 extends over 14 amino acids. CDR1 and CDR2 (germline): SGHAT, FQDESV (reference sequence). As DNA, the CDR3 is TGTGCCAGCAGCTCCACAGGGGAGAATTCACCCCTCCACTTT. Amino acid sequence: CASSSTGENSPLHF.

The chain uses TRBV10-3 and TRBJ2-1; unclear D gene. CDR1 and CDR2 (germline): ENHRY, SYGVKD. The CDR3 contains 11 residues. Trimming took off 5 bases at V and 9 bases at J, with 8 bases between the two ends. In DNA form, the CDR3 reads TGTGCCATCAGTAGTATGTTTGAGCAGTTCTTC. Its translation: CAISSMFEQFF.

The chain joins TRBV28 to TRBJ2-5, with D possibly being TRBD2 (6 bases). Germline CDR1 and CDR2: MDHEN and SYDVKM. V shed 1 base and J shed 3 bases, with 15 bases lying between them. This CDR3 spans 16 amino acids. In DNA, the CDR3 is TGTGCCAGCAGTTTATCGGGCGGGGCAATTAAAGAGACCCAGTACTTC. It is translated as CASSLSGGAIKETQYF.

This clonotype came up a few times. The CDR3 is CASTYSNEQFF. The CDR3 DNA reads as TGTGCCAGCACCTATAGCAATGAGCAGTTCTTC. The V gene is TRBV28, the J gene TRBJ2-1; D ambiguous. CDR1 and CDR2 from the germline V gene are MDHEN and SYDVKM. The germline V and J ends were trimmed by 7 bases and 6 bases, with 7 bases remaining between them. The CDR3 runs 11 residues.

This clonotype has a handful of counts. The genes are TRBV15 and TRBJ2-5; D uncertain. From germline, CDR1 is LNHNV and CDR2 YYDKDF (reference sequence). The CDR3 runs 13 residues. Trimming took off 1 base at V and 7 bases at J, with 10 bases between the two ends. For the CDR3, the DNA is TGTGCCACCAGCAGAGTTAAGGAAGGGACCCAGTACTTC. Amino acids: CATSRVKEGTQYF.

The chain couples TRBV29-1 to TRBJ1-2; 7 bases are a match to TRBD1. Looked up from germline, CDR1 is SQVTM and CDR2 is ANQGSEA. The trim removed 1 base at V and 8 bases at J, leaving 4 bases unmatched. The CDR3 runs to 12 residues. DNA of the CDR3: TGCAGCGTTGAAGGGGACAGAAGGGGCTACACCTTC. As protein: CSVEGDRRGYTF.

This clonotype was seen a handful of times. This chain links TRBV15 with TRBJ1-5, with D possibly matching TRBD1 (5 bases). Germline CDR1 and CDR2: LNHNV and YYDKDF (reference sequence). The CDR3 totals 14 residues. The ends were cut back, 5 bases at V and 0 bases at J, with 8 bases in the middle. CDR3 residues: CATSGRGSNQPQHF. The CDR3 bases are TGTGCCACCAGCGGTAGGGGTAGCAATCAGCCCCAGCATTTT.

This clonotype was counted ten times or more. The chain employs TRBV12-3 or TRBV12-4 and TRBJ2-2, with 8 bases fitting TRBD1. CDR3 length: 15 residues. Losses at the gene ends were 2 bases for V and 2 bases for J; bases not matched to a gene: 1. The CDR3 DNA follows: TGTGCCAGCAGTTTACAGGGGGCAAACACCGGGGAGCTGTTTTTT. It yields the protein CASSLQGANTGELFF.

J is TRBJ2-7 and V is TRBV30; 10 bases fit TRBD1. Germline loops: CDR1 GTSNPN, CDR2 SVGIG (reference sequence). Trimming took 4 bases from V and 3 from J; bases not matched to a gene: 3. The CDR3 covers 13 residues. The CDR3 bases are TGTGCCTGGACCCGGGACAGGGGCTACGAGCAGTACTTC. Encoded protein: CAWTRDRGYEQYF. Together with reference TRBV30 and TRBJ2-7, the CDR3 gives the full variable domain: SQTIHQWPATLVQPVGSPLSLECTVEGTSNPNLYWYRQAAGRGLQLLFYSVGIGQISSEVPQNLSASRPQDRQFILSSKKLLLSDSGFYLCAWTRDRGYEQYFGPGTRLTVT.

This clonotype came up a few times. V is TRBV20-1 and J is TRBJ2-1, with D perhaps matching TRBD2 (6 bases). Looked up from germline, CDR1 is DFQATT and CDR2 is SNEGSKA (reference sequence). Trimming stripped 3 bases from V and 6 bases from J, with 15 bases between. The CDR3 spans 14 residues. DNA for the CDR3: TGCAGTGCTAGGTCCCGGGACTCACTCAATGAGCAGTTCTTC. It codes for CSARSRDSLNEQFF.

The chain carries TRBV5-1 and TRBJ1-4, with TRBD1 identical over 7 bases. The trim removed 3 bases at V and 3 bases at J, leaving 5 bases unmatched. This CDR3 spans 15 amino acids. Germline values: CDR1 SGHRS, CDR2 YFSETQ. CDR3 amino acids: CASSSHRGANEKLFF. The DNA for the CDR3 is TGCGCCAGCAGCTCCCACAGGGGCGCTAATGAAAAACTGTTTTTT. Full variable domain (missing parts from reference TRBV5-1 and TRBJ1-4): KAGVTQTPRYLIKTRGQQVTLSCSPISGHRSVSWYQQTPGQGLQFLFEYFSETQRNKGNFPGRFSGRQFSNSRSEMNVSTLELGDSALYLCASSSHRGANEKLFFGSGTQLSVL.

V gene TRBV4-2 combines with J gene TRBJ2-5; TRBD2 matches at 12 bases. Germline trimming cut 2 bases from V and 4 bases from J; bases unmatched to any gene: 8. The CDR3 extends over 17 amino acids. Germline loops: CDR1 LGHNA, CDR2 YNFKEQ. The CDR3 sequence is CASSQLAGGPSGETQYF. CDR3 DNA sequence: TGTGCCAGCAGCCAACTAGCGGGAGGGCCCTCGGGAGAGACCCAGTACTTC.

The CDR3 DNA reads TGTGCCAGCAGTTCCTCCGGGACAGGGACCTACGAGCAGTACTTC. Residues: CASSSSGTGTYEQYF. The chain uses TRBV6-5 and TRBJ2-7, with TRBD1 matching over 9 bases. CDR3 length: 15 amino acids. Germline V gene data show CDR1 as MNHEY and CDR2 as SVGAGI. Germline trimming cut 4 bases from V and 2 bases from J; bases unmatched to any gene: 6.